The clone carrying this T cell receptor beta chain has only a few counts. This record belongs to a study of blood T cell repertoires in COVID-19. At the level of the study: Sources were T cells, B-cell-depleted T cells, or PBMCs; the material itself was cDNA or gDNA.

Sequenced by immunoSEQ multiplex PCR; TCRdb stores in-frame clones only, minus some. The data hold about 200,000 clones, with around 84% observed a single time. CDR1 LNHDA and CDR2 SQIVND come from the germline V gene (reference sequence). Trimming pared 8 bases from V and 1 base from J, leaving 17 bases between. The CDR3 contains 15 residues. The specimen sequenced was peripheral blood. The source is a woman aged 80 or over with acute or convalescent COVID-19. This chain connects TRBV19 to TRBJ1-1; tentatively, D is TRBD1 (5 bases). As DNA, the CDR3 is TGTGCCAGTGGGGCCGGATATCTCCGGAACACTGAAGCTTTCTTT. Amino acid sequence: CASGAGYLRNTEAFF.